The rows below give T cell receptor beta chains drawn from one sample of a study of cytomegalovirus exposure and HLA in healthy donors. Assay used: immunoSEQ multiplex PCR; TCRdb lists only in-frame clones, some missing. The sample holds about 73,000 clones, around 95% seen once. Specimen: PBMCs. These receptors all stem from a man younger than 35 in good health and CMV-seronegative. Each CDR3 is given with its conserved first and last residue. Clone size is given for some rows only: seen once, a few or many times, or a class if the clone is expanded.

>TRBV7-2|once|TRBJ2-2
CASSLSGATGELFF
>TRBV5-6|.|TRBJ1-5
CASSTSDSNQPQHF
>TRBV27|.|TRBJ2-7
CASSFSGKRSYEQYF
>TRBV19|.|TRBJ1-1
CASSPSVNTEAFF
>TRBV19|.|TRBJ1-1
CASSILVRDNPWKAFF
>TRBV5-6|.|TRBJ1-1
CASSVNQGAKGEAFF
>TRBV15|.|TRBJ1-3
CATSTLGTVGNTIYF
>TRBV28|.|TRBJ1-5
CASSLGHSNQPQHF
>TRBV7-9|once|TRBJ2-7
CASSLSLLAGAYEQYF
>TRBV7-9|.|TRBJ2-2
CASSLDLGELFF
>TRBV30|.|TRBJ1-5
CAWSVGADQGNQPQHF
>TRBV4-1|.|TRBJ1-5
CASSQEQLNQPQHF
>TRBV5-4|.|TRBJ2-3
CASSLTRDSSDTQYF
>TRBV27|once|TRBJ2-1
CASTGRSFGDNEQFF
>TRBV7-6|few|TRBJ1-2
CASSLRGTGLEGYTF
>TRBV5-1|.|TRBJ1-2
CASSLPGNYGYTF
>TRBV28|.|TRBJ2-3
CASSPLLSGGADTQYF
>TRBV6-5|once|TRBJ1-1
CASRKDRVEAFF
>TRBV5-1|.|TRBJ1-3
CASRPTAISGNTIYF
>TRBV29-1|.|TRBJ2-2
CSVDRGRTGELFF
>TRBV28|.|TRBJ1-1
CASSFISQGNTEAFF
>TRBV18|.|TRBJ1-6
CASRPSGGLNSPLHF
>TRBV5-1|.|TRBJ2-7
CASSLGAGGSSLRGRYEQYF
>TRBV9|.|TRBJ2-7
CASSVGASGGDEQYF
>TRBV6-5|.|TRBJ1-1
CASIPEQGIHTEAFF
>TRBV19|.|TRBJ1-2
CASSPGQNYGYTF
>TRBV11-1|.|TRBJ2-1
CASSLDSGGLNEQFF
>TRBV19|.|TRBJ1-1
CASSERGGTEAFF
>TRBV28|.|TRBJ1-1
CASKDLNTEAFF